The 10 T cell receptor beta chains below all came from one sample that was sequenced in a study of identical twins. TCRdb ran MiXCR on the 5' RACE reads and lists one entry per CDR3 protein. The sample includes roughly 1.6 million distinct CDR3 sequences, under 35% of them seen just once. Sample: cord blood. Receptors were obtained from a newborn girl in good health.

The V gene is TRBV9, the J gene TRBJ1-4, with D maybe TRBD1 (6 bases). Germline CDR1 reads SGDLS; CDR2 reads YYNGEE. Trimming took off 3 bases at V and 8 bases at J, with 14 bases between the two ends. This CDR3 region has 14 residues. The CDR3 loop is CASSASGGGEKLFF. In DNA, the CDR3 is TGTGCCAGCAGCGCCTCGGGCGGGGGCGAAAAACTGTTTTTT. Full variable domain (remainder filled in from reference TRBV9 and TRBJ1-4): DSGVTQTPKHLITATGQRVTLRCSPRSGDLSVYWYQQSLDQGLQFLIQYYNGEERAKGNILERFSAQQFPDLHSELNLSSLELGDSALYFCASSASGGGEKLFFGSGTQLSVL.

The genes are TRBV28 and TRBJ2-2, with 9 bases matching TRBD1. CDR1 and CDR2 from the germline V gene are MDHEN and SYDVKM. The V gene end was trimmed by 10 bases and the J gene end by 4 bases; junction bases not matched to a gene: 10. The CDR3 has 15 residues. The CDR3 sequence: CATAGTGFFTGELFF. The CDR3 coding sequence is TGTGCCACCGCCGGGACAGGGTTTTTCACCGGGGAGCTGTTTTTT.

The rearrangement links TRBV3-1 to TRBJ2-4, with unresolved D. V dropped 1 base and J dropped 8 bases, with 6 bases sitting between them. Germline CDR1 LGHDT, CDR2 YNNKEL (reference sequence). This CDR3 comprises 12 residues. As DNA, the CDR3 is TGTGCCAGCAGCCAAGTGGTTGACATTCAGTACTTC. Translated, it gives CASSQVVDIQYF. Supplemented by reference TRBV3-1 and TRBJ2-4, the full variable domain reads DTAVSQTPKYLVTQMGNDKSIKCEQNLGHDTMYWYKQDSKKFLKIMFSYNNKELIINETVPNRFSPKSPDKAHLNLHINSLELGDSAVYFCASSQVVDIQYFGAGTRLSVL.

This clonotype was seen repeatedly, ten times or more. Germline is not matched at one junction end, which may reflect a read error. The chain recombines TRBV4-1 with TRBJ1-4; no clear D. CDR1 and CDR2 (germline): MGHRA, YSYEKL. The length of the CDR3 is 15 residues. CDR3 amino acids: CASSQEGATNEKLFF. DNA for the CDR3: TGTGCCAGCAGCCAAGAGGGCGCAACTAATGAAAAACTGTTTTTT.

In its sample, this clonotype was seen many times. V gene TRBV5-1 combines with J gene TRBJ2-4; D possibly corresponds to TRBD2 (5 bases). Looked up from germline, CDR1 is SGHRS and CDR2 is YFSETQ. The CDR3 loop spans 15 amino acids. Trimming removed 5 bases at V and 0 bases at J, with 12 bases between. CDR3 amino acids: CASRLLGLAKNIQYF. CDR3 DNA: TGCGCCAGCAGACTACTAGGCCTAGCCAAAAACATTCAGTACTTC. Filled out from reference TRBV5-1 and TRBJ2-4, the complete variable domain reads KAGVTQTPRYLIKTRGQQVTLSCSPISGHRSVSWYQQTPGQGLQFLFEYFSETQRNKGNFPGRFSGRQFSNSRSEMNVSTLELGDSALYLCASRLLGLAKNIQYFGAGTRLSVL.

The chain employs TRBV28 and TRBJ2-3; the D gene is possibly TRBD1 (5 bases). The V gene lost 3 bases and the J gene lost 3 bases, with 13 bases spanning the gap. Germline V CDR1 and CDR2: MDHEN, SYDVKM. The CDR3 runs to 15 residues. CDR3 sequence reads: CASSFRNRRTDTQYF. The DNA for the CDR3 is TGTGCCAGCAGTTTTCGGAACAGGCGGACAGATACGCAGTATTTT. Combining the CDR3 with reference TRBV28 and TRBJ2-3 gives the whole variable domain DVKVTQSSRYLVKRTGEKVFLECVQDMDHENMFWYRQDPGLGLRLIYFSYDVKMKEKGDIPEGYSVSREKKERFSLILESASTNQTSMYLCASSFRNRRTDTQYFGPGTRLTVL.

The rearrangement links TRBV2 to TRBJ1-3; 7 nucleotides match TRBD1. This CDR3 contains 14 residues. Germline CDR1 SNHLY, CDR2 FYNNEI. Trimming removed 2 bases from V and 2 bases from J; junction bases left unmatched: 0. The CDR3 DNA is TGTGCCAGCAGTGAAACAGGGGCTGGAAACACCATATATTTT. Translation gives CASSETGAGNTIYF.

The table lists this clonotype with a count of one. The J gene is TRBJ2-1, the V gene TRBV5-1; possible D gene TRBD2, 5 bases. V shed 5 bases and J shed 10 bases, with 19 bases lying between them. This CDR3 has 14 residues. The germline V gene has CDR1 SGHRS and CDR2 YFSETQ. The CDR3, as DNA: TGCGCCAGCAGGGGAGTTCGCTACCCCTACGAGCAGTTCTTC. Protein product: CASRGVRYPYEQFF.

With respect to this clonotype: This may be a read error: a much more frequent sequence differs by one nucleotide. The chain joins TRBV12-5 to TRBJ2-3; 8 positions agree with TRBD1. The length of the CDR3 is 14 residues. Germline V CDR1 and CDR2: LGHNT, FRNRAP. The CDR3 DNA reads TGTGCTAGTGGTCTAGGACAGGGAAGAGATACGCACTATTTT. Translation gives CASGLGQGRDTHYF.

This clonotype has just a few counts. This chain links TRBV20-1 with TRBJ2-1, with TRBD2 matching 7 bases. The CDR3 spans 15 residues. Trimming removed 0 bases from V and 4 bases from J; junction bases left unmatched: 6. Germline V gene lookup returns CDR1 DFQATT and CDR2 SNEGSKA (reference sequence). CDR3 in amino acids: CSARDEGGPYNEQFF. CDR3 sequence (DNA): TGCAGTGCTAGAGATGAGGGAGGGCCATACAATGAGCAGTTCTTC.